This entry describes one T cell receptor beta chain. Antigen: not known. Trimming took off 2 bases at V and 10 bases at J, with 15 bases between the two ends. Germline values: CDR1 GTSNPN, CDR2 SVGIG (reference sequence). The CDR3 is 13 residues long. A single record per CDR3 protein comes from TCRdb applying MiXCR to the RT-PCR reads. The repertoire holds 500,000 to 750,000 distinct CDR3 sequences, with 12% to 15% as singletons. This sample is part of a study of response to subunit inactivated influenza vaccine. Whole-study results and caveats: Authors suggested few new T cells are recruited by each seasonal influenza vaccination.

The TCR originated in a man in his forties or fifties who received an inactivated influenza vaccine. The material was PBMCs from blood, obtained less than 13 days after vaccination. V gene TRBV30 combines with J gene TRBJ2-1; TRBD1 is a possible D gene (6 bases). The CDR3 sequence is CAWSPHRAGEQFF. DNA of the CDR3: TGTGCCTGGAGTCCACACAGGGCTGGGGAGCAGTTCTTC.